A selection of T cell receptor beta chains follows, all from one sample in a study of response to subunit inactivated influenza vaccine. TCRdb processed the RT-PCR reads anew with MiXCR; each CDR3 protein has one entry. Among about 500,000 distinct CDR3 sequences listed, 16% were seen once. The sample in question was CD4+ T cells sorted from PBMCs, obtained roughly 24 months after vaccination. All receptors derive from a man aged 50 to 75 who received an inactivated influenza vaccine. The CDR3 runs from the conserved cysteine through the conserved F or W. D genes are given only for firm matches. Some rows have no size entry. The others give once, few or many, or a class for an expanded clone.

>TRBJ2-7|TRBD1|17|TRBV13|few
CASSLGLLRDRTYEQYF
TGTGCCAGCAGCTTAGGGCTCCTCCGGGACAGGACCTACGAGCAGTACTTC
>TRBJ2-5|TRBD2|16|TRBV20-1|few
CSARPTSGRGQETQYF
TGCAGTGCTAGACCGACTAGCGGGAGGGGGCAAGAGACCCAGTACTTC
>TRBJ1-5|-|13|TRBV29-1|-
CSVEVAENQPQHF
TGCAGCGTTGAAGTGGCAGAGAATCAGCCCCAGCATTTT
>TRBJ2-3|-|15|TRBV6-1|few
CASSPGWQRTDTQYF
TGTGCCAGCAGCCCCGGGTGGCAGCGCACAGATACGCAGTATTTT
>TRBJ1-1|-|14|TRBV12-3/TRBV12-4|-
CASSFTAWSAEAFF
TGTGCCAGCAGTTTCACCGCGTGGAGCGCTGAAGCTTTCTTT
>TRBJ2-2|-|15|TRBV6-1|-
CASSKTAMNTGELFF
TGTGCCAGCAGCAAGACAGCGATGAACACCGGGGAGCTGTTTTTT
>TRBJ2-2|TRBD2|19|TRBV7-8|few
CASSLVPALAGVNAGELFF
TGTGCCAGCAGCTTAGTACCCGCCTTAGCGGGAGTAAATGCCGGGGAGCTGTTTTTT
>TRBJ2-5|TRBD2|15|TRBV10-3|-
CAISESAGVGETQYF
TGTGCCATCAGTGAATCAGCGGGAGTGGGTGAGACCCAGTACTTC
>TRBJ1-1|TRBD1|15|TRBV6-5|many
CASSYSPGQGAGGFF
TGTGCCAGCAGTTACTCACCGGGACAGGGGGCGGGGGGTTTCTTT
>TRBJ1-1|-|14|TRBV7-2|-
CASSLLDYYTEAFF
TGTGCCAGCAGCTTACTGGACTACTACACTGAAGCTTTCTTT
>TRBJ1-4|-|15|TRBV4-3|-
CASSQGWRGREKLFF
TGCGCCAGCAGCCAAGGCTGGAGGGGCCGGGAAAAACTGTTTTTT
>TRBJ2-5|-|14|TRBV25-1|-
CASSESRVGETQYF
TGTGCCAGCAGTGAATCTAGGGTAGGAGAGACCCAGTACTTC
>TRBJ2-7|TRBD1|17|TRBV14|many
CASSQNAPGQGSYEQYF
TGTGCCAGCAGCCAAAACGCCCCGGGACAGGGGTCCTACGAGCAGTACTTC
>TRBJ1-1|-|14|TRBV11-2|few
CASSLTTANTEAFF
TGTGCCAGCAGCTTAACAACGGCGAACACTGAAGCTTTCTTT
>TRBJ2-7|TRBD1|13|TRBV25-1|many
CASTRDRGGEQYF
TGTGCCAGCACACGGGACAGGGGAGGTGAGCAGTACTTC
>TRBJ2-3|TRBD1|15|TRBV12-3/TRBV12-4|-
CASSSLGQGGNTQYF
TGTGCTAGCAGCTCGCTGGGACAGGGGGGAAATACGCAGTATTTT
>TRBJ2-3|TRBD2|15|TRBV7-3|many
CASSLMGLSTDTQYF
TGTGCCAGCAGCTTAATGGGACTAAGCACAGATACGCAGTATTTT
>TRBJ1-5|TRBD1|16|TRBV12-3/TRBV12-4|many
CASSAQGGGSSQPQHF
TGTGCCAGCAGCGCCCAGGGGGGGGGCTCGAGTCAGCCCCAGCATTTT
>TRBJ2-7|-|13|TRBV12-3/TRBV12-4|-
CASSKTATYEQYF
TGTGCCAGCAGTAAGACAGCAACCTACGAGCAGTACTTC
>TRBJ1-1|TRBD1|14|TRBV12-3/TRBV12-4|many
CASRGTAANTEAFF
TGTGCCAGCAGAGGGACAGCTGCTAACACTGAAGCTTTCTTT
>TRBJ2-3|-|13|TRBV4-2|-
CASREGSTDTQYF
TGTGCCAGCAGGGAAGGGAGCACAGATACGCAGTATTTT
>TRBJ1-2|-|14|TRBV15|many
CATSRASTLYGYTF
TGTGCCACCAGCAGAGCCTCTACACTCTATGGCTACACCTTC
>TRBJ2-5|TRBD1|14|TRBV2|many
CASNRDSYQETQYF
TGTGCCAGCAATCGGGACAGCTACCAAGAGACCCAGTACTTC
>TRBJ1-1|-|14|TRBV20-1|few
CSAREGGMNTEAFF
TGCAGTGCTAGAGAGGGAGGGATGAACACTGAAGCTTTCTTT
>TRBJ1-6|-|16|TRBV7-2|-
CASSLAQLGNNSPLHF
TGTGCCAGCAGCTTAGCGCAGTTAGGGAATAATTCACCCCTCCACTTT
>TRBJ2-3|TRBD2|14|TRBV29-1|few
CSVTGGRGADTQYF
TGCAGCGTTACGGGGGGACGAGGAGCAGATACGCAGTATTTT
>TRBJ1-4|-|14|TRBV4-1|few
CASSQAGFNEKLFF
TGCGCCAGCAGCCAAGCAGGGTTCAATGAAAAACTGTTTTTT
>TRBJ1-5|-|15|TRBV12-3/TRBV12-4|-
CASSFYQGGNQPQHF
TGTGCCAGCAGTTTTTATCAGGGCGGGAATCAGCCCCAGCATTTT
>TRBJ2-1|TRBD2|16|TRBV20-1|many
CSADLGAGGSYNEQFF
TGCAGTGCAGACCTCGGGGCGGGAGGTTCCTACAATGAGCAGTTCTTC
>TRBJ2-3|TRBD1|16|TRBV7-9|-
CASSFPGQGFADTQYF
TGTGCCAGCAGCTTCCCGGGACAGGGGTTCGCAGATACGCAGTATTTT
>TRBJ2-2|TRBD2|16|TRBV4-2|few
CASSLLAGYDTGELFF
TGTGCCAGCAGCCTCCTAGCGGGCTACGACACCGGGGAGCTGTTTTTT
>TRBJ1-2|-|11|TRBV20-1|many
CSPRQPSYHTF
TGCAGTCCGAGACAGCCCTCTTATCACACCTTC
>TRBJ1-5|-|18|TRBV6-1|few
CASSEDRKSSLNNQPQHF
TGTGCCAGCAGTGAAGACAGGAAATCGTCGCTTAACAATCAGCCCCAGCATTTT
>TRBJ1-5|-|14|TRBV10-3|few
CAISESSGNQPQHF
TGTGCCATCAGTGAGTCGTCCGGCAATCAGCCCCAGCATTTT
>TRBJ2-1|-|17|TRBV12-3/TRBV12-4|-
CASSLAHGWGSYNEQFF
TGTGCCAGCAGTTTAGCGCACGGCTGGGGCTCCTACAATGAGCAGTTCTTC
>TRBJ2-7|TRBD1|16|TRBV10-3|-
CAISSTFAQGAYEQYF
TGTGCCATCAGCTCAACCTTTGCGCAGGGGGCTTATGAGCAGTACTTC
>TRBJ2-7|-|14|TRBV20-1|few
CSARDLGDRVLQYF
TGCAGTGCTAGAGATTTGGGTGATCGGGTATTGCAGTACTTC
>TRBJ2-3|TRBD2|14|TRBV28|-
CASSPSGAEDTQYF
TGTGCCAGCAGTCCGAGCGGGGCAGAAGATACGCAGTATTTT
>TRBJ1-1|TRBD1|14|TRBV6-2/TRBV6-3|-
CASRQDRGNTEAFF
TGTGCCAGCAGGCAGGACAGGGGTAACACTGAAGCTTTCTTT
>TRBJ2-7|-|13|TRBV7-2|-
CASSLDQTYEQYF
TGTGCCAGCAGCTTAGACCAGACCTACGAGCAGTACTTC
>TRBJ2-3|TRBD2|15|TRBV7-2|few
CASSFKRGGTDTQYF
TGTGCCAGCAGCTTCAAGCGGGGAGGTACAGATACGCAGTATTTT
>TRBJ1-2|TRBD1|13|TRBV3-1|few
CASSRRDSAGYTF
TGTGCCAGCAGTCGCCGGGACAGTGCTGGCTACACCTTC
>TRBJ1-1|-|15|TRBV11-2|few
CASSLTPYGNTEAFF
TGTGCCAGCAGCTTAACCCCATATGGGAACACTGAAGCTTTCTTT